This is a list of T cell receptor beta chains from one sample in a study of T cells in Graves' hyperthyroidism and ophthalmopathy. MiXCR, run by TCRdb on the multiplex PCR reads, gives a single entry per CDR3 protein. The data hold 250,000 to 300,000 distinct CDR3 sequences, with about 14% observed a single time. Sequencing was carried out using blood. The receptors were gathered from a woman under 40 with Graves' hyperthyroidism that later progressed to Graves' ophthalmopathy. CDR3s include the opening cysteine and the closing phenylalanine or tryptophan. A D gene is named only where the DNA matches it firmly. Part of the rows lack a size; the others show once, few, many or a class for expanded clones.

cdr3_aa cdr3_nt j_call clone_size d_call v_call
CASSYSRTSGVYNEQFF TGTGCCAGCAGTTACTCGCGGACTAGCGGGGTCTACAATGAGCAGTTCTTC TRBJ2-1 - TRBD2 TRBV6-2/TRBV6-3
CASGGQTNTEAFF TGTGCCAGCGGGGGGCAGACGAACACTGAAGCTTTCTTT TRBJ1-1 - - TRBV9
CASSVETGDYNEQFF TGTGCCAGCAGCGTAGAAACAGGAGACTACAATGAGCAGTTCTTC TRBJ2-1 many - TRBV9
CAWSAYIGGHSTDTQYF TGTGCCTGGAGTGCCTACATCGGGGGGCACAGCACAGATACGCAGTATTTT TRBJ2-3 - - TRBV30
CAWSVQTGIGETQYF TGTGCCTGGAGTGTCCAAACAGGGATAGGAGAGACCCAGTACTTC TRBJ2-5 many - TRBV30
CAISQTGGETQYF TGTGCCATCAGTCAGACAGGCGGGGAGACCCAGTACTTC TRBJ2-5 few - TRBV10-3
CASSYSGQRYNEQFF TGTGCCAGCAGTTACTCGGGACAGCGCTACAATGAGCAGTTCTTC TRBJ2-1 - TRBD1 TRBV6-2/TRBV6-3
CATWWPEAFF TGTGCCACCTGGTGGCCTGAAGCTTTCTTT TRBJ1-1 - - TRBV6-2/TRBV6-3
CASSLEGTNVRNEQFF TGTGCCAGCAGCTTAGAAGGGACTAATGTCCGCAATGAGCAGTTCTTC TRBJ2-1 many TRBD2 TRBV7-2
CSARGPQGAPYYEQYF TGCAGTGCTAGAGGACCACAGGGGGCGCCCTACTACGAGCAGTACTTC TRBJ2-7 few TRBD1 TRBV20-1
CASSFGLAGGGSYEQYF TGTGCCAGCAGTTTTGGACTAGCGGGAGGCGGTTCCTACGAGCAGTACTTC TRBJ2-7 - TRBD2 TRBV2
CASSQDLLATEQYF TGCGCCAGCAGCCAAGATCTTTTGGCGACCGAGCAGTACTTC TRBJ2-7 - - TRBV4-3
CASSLDVTANYGYTF TGTGCCAGCAGCTTGGATGTGACAGCTAACTATGGCTACACCTTC TRBJ1-2 many - TRBV5-5
CASSLRTSGTKGHYEQYF TGTGCCAGCAGTTTACGGACTAGCGGGACGAAGGGACACTACGAGCAGTACTTC TRBJ2-7 many TRBD2 TRBV12-3/TRBV12-4
CASSSLRTEAFF TGTGCCAGCAGCTCCCTTAGGACTGAAGCTTTCTTT TRBJ1-1 - - TRBV11-2
CASSARTSAETQYF TGTGCCAGCAGCGCTCGGACTAGCGCAGAGACCCAGTACTTC TRBJ2-5 few TRBD2 TRBV25-1
CATATTGLAINEQFF TGTGCCACCGCCACAACGGGACTAGCGATCAATGAGCAGTTCTTC TRBJ2-1 many TRBD2 TRBV15
CASSPGGVEENEQYF TGTGCCAGCAGCCCAGGTGGGGTGGAGGAGAACGAGCAGTACTTC TRBJ2-7 many - TRBV7-9
CASSSLGAVITDTQYF TGTGCCAGCAGCTCCTTGGGGGCAGTGATCACAGATACGCAGTATTTT TRBJ2-3 many - TRBV11-2
CASSHWTESYGYTF TGTGCCAGCAGCCACTGGACGGAGAGCTATGGCTACACCTTC TRBJ1-2 many - TRBV3-1
CASSSPAGTEAFF TGTGCCAGCAGCTCCCCGGCGGGGACTGAAGCTTTCTTT TRBJ1-1 many - TRBV11-2
CASSVLQGGSAFF TGTGCCAGTAGTGTTCTGCAGGGAGGGTCGGCTTTCTTT TRBJ1-1 many - TRBV19
CASSPPRTGRETQYF TGTGCCAGCAGCCCTCCCCGGACAGGCAGGGAGACCCAGTACTTC TRBJ2-5 many TRBD1 TRBV3-1
CASSQDRWDPYNEQFF TGTGCCAGCAGCCAAGATAGGTGGGACCCCTACAATGAGCAGTTCTTC TRBJ2-1 - - TRBV2
CASNGLNGHCLSSYNSPLHF TGTGCCAGCAACGGACTAAACGGCCACTGCCTGAGCTCCTATAATTCACCCCTCCACTTT TRBJ1-6 - - TRBV3-2
CASSRYSSGRSYEQYF TGTGCCAGCAGTCGCTATTCTAGCGGGAGGAGTTACGAGCAGTACTTC TRBJ2-7 many TRBD2 TRBV6-1
CASRLGTTSYNEQFF TGTGCCAGTCGCCTCGGGACTACCTCCTACAATGAGCAGTTCTTC TRBJ2-1 many TRBD2 TRBV27
CASTRTGLDYGYTF TGTGCCAGCACCCGGACAGGGTTAGACTATGGCTACACCTTC TRBJ1-2 many TRBD1 TRBV6-1
CASSSGRTRGEQYF TGTGCCAGCAGCTCTGGGAGGACCCGGGGGGAGCAGTACTTC TRBJ2-7 few - TRBV7-9